The 5 T cell receptor beta chains reported below all come from one sample, sequenced in a study of T cells in Graves' hyperthyroidism and ophthalmopathy. Authors of the study amplified TCR beta CDR3 regions from RNA transcripts. The primer set for the first-round RT-PCR of the TCR CDR3 was HTBI. Via MiXCR, TCRdb re-called the multiplex PCR reads, giving one row per CDR3 protein. The table lists 550,000 to 650,000 distinct CDR3 sequences, 11% to 15% of them singletons. Sequencing input: blood. The receptor set was obtained from a woman aged 25-40 years with Graves' hyperthyroidism that later progressed to Graves' ophthalmopathy.

The chain employs TRBV9 and TRBJ2-7; D possibly corresponds to TRBD2 (7 bases). This CDR3 region has 15 residues. Germline CDR1 and CDR2: SGDLS and YYNGEE. The V end was cut by 7 bases, the J end by 3 bases, with 20 bases between. CDR3 residues: CASGPGGALDYEQYF. The CDR3, as DNA: TGTGCCAGCGGCCCGGGGGGCGCTCTAGACTACGAGCAGTACTTC.

The table lists this clonotype with a few counts. The chain couples TRBV19 to TRBJ2-4; 7 nucleotides match TRBD2. Per the germline V gene, CDR1 is LNHDA and CDR2 is SQIVND (reference sequence). After removal of 3 bases from V and 5 bases from J, the junction contained 4 bases not matched to a gene. CDR3 length: 14 residues. CDR3 amino acids: CASSITGRQNIQYF. The CDR3 bases are TGTGCCAGTAGTATTACCGGGAGGCAAAACATTCAGTACTTC. Full variable domain (outside the CDR3, taken from reference TRBV19 and TRBJ2-4): DGGITQSPKYLFRKEGQNVTLSCEQNLNHDAMYWYRQDPGQGLRLIYYSQIVNDFQKGDIAEGYSVSREKKESFPLTVTSAQKNPTAFYLCASSITGRQNIQYFGAGTRLSVL.

This clonotype was observed at least ten times. The chain recombines TRBV30 with TRBJ1-6; 8 bases are a match to TRBD1. Trimming at V came to 0 bases and at J to 6 bases, leaving 4 bases not matched to a gene. The germline gives CDR1 GTSNPN, CDR2 SVGIG (reference sequence). This CDR3 contains 15 residues. CDR3 DNA sequence: TGTGCCTGGAGTGTACAGGGGGGCCTTAATTCACCCCTCCACTTT. This sequence encodes CAWSVQGGLNSPLHF. Variable domain in full (rest from reference TRBV30 and TRBJ1-6): SQTIHQWPATLVQPVGSPLSLECTVEGTSNPNLYWYRQAAGRGLQLLFYSVGIGQISSEVPQNLSASRPQDRQFILSSKKLLLSDSGFYLCAWSVQGGLNSPLHFGNGTRLTVT.

The chain uses TRBV20-1 and TRBJ1-5, with TRBD1 matching over 10 bases. The CDR3 extends over 14 amino acids. Germline loops: CDR1 DFQATT, CDR2 SNEGSKA (reference sequence). V lost 7 bases and J lost 3; bases outside the gene matches: 6. The CDR3 DNA reads TGCAGTGGCGGGACAGGGGACCACAATCAGCCCCAGCATTTT. Its translation is CSGGTGDHNQPQHF.

This chain connects TRBV12-3 or TRBV12-4 to TRBJ2-7; 10 nucleotides line up with TRBD1. The CDR3 spans 16 residues. V lost 8 bases and J lost 2; bases outside the gene matches: 12. In DNA form, the CDR3 reads TGTGCCAGCGGTTCCGACAGGGGGCAAGGGGCCTACGAGCAGTACTTC. This gives the protein CASGSDRGQGAYEQYF.